The entry below gives a single TCR beta chain sequence along with its context. The target antigen is unknown. cDNA synthesis used the whole RNA isolate, giving expressed TCRB sequences. Clones were sequenced by immunoSEQ multiplex PCR, and TCRdb holds only the in-frame ones, with some missing. The sample lists 500,000 to 700,000 clones; 15% to 19% were seen once. CDR1 and CDR2 from the germline V gene are LNHDA and SQIVND (reference sequence). The CDR3 totals 15 residues. With 7 bases removed from V and 1 base from J, the gap between germline ends came to 14 bases. The data were taken from a study of beta chain features in type 1 diabetes. Study results and caveats: Amplification by PCR could prefer shorter templates, with the same effect in patients and controls. Within the patient group, naive, central memory and Treg TCRB repertoires appeared more similar to each other than within healthy donors.

The rearrangement links TRBV19 to TRBJ1-5; D remains ambiguous. Sequenced: naive CD4+ T cells from blood. The receptor comes from a man aged 18 to 30 in good health. The chain's CDR3 is CASTPEVVSNQPQHF. CDR3 coding DNA: TGTGCCAGTACCCCCGAGGTGGTAAGCAATCAGCCCCAGCATTTT.